This TCR beta chain comes out of a study of T-cell reconstitution after alpha-beta-depleted transplantation in children. This CDR3 contains 19 residues. Per the germline V gene, CDR1 is MNHEY and CDR2 is SVGAGI. V was pared by 2 bases and J by 0 bases, with 17 bases between. TCRbeta library construction was performed incorporating unique molecular identifiers. TCRdb analysed the PCR reads with MiXCR anew, one entry per CDR3 protein. The sample gives some 550,000 distinct CDR3 sequences, around 23% of which show up once; approximately 14% is in the top ten. The table lists this clonotype with many counts.

This clonotype was obtained from a boy under two years old who had a stem cell transplant for acute myeloid leukemia, so the T cells may come from the graft donor. The input for sequencing was PBMCs, mostly from graft donor cells, taken 360 days after TCRalphabeta/CD19-depleted stem cell transplant. V usage is TRBV6-5 and J usage is TRBJ1-6; no definite D call. This CDR3 reads CASSYTGEEDPSYNSPLHF. The DNA of the CDR3 is TGTGCCAGCAGTTACACGGGCGAGGAAGATCCCTCCTATAATTCACCCCTCCACTTT.